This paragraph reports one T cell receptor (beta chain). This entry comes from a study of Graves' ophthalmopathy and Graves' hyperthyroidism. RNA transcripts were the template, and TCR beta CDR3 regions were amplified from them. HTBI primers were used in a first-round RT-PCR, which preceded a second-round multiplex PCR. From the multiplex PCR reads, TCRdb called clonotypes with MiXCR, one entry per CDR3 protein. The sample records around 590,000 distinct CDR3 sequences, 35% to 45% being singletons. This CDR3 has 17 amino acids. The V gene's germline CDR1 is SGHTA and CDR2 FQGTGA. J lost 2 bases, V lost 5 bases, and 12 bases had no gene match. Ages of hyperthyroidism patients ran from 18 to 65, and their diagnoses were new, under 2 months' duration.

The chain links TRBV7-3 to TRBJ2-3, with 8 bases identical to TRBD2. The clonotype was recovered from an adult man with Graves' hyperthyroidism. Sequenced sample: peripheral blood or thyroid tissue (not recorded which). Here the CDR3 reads CASSTLPSGGPTDTQYF. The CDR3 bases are TGTGCCAGCAGCACCCTACCGTCGGGGGGGCCCACAGATACGCAGTATTTT.